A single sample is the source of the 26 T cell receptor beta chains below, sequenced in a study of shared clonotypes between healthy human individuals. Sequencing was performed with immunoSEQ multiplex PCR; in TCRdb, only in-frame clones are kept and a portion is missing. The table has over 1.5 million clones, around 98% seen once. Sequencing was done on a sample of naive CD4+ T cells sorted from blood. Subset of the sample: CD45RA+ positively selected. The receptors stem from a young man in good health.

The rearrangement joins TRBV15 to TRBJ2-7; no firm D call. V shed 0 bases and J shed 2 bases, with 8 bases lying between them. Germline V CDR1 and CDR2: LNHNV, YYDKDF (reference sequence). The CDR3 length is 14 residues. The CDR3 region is CATSRDTGPYEQYF. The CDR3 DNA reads TGTGCCACCAGCAGAGACACCGGACCCTACGAGCAGTACTTC.

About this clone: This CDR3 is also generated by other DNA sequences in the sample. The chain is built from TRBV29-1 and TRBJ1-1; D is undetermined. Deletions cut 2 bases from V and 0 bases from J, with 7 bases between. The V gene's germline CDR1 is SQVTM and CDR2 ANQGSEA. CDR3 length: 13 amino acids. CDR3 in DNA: TGCAGCGTTGAACGGCAGCTGAACACTGAAGCTTTCTTT. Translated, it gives CSVERQLNTEAFF.

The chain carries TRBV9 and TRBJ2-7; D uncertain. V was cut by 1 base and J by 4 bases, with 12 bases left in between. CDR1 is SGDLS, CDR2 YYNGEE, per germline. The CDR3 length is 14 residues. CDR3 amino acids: CASSVTVASYEQYF. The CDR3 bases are TGTGCCAGCAGCGTAACGGTGGCGTCATACGAGCAGTACTTC.

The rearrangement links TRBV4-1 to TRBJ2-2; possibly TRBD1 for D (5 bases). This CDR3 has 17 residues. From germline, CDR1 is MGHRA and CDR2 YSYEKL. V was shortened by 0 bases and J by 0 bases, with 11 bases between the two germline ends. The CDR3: CASSQEGGRANTGELFF. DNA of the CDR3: TGCGCCAGCAGCCAAGAAGGTGGCAGGGCGAACACCGGGGAGCTGTTTTTT.

The CDR3 is CASSLRLGQGHQPQHF. The CDR3 DNA reads TGTGCCAGCAGTTTGCGGTTGGGACAGGGCCATCAGCCCCAGCATTTT. The chain links TRBV28 to TRBJ1-5, with 9 nucleotides matching TRBD1. This CDR3 is 16 amino acids long. Trimming removed 3 bases from V and 5 bases from J; junction bases left unmatched: 8. Per the germline V gene, CDR1 is MDHEN and CDR2 is SYDVKM.

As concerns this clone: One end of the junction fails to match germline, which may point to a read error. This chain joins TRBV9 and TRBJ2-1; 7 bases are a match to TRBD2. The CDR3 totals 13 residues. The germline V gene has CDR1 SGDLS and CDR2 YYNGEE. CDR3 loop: CASSAAAGGSQIF. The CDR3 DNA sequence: TGTGCCAGCAGCGCCGCGGCTGGCGGGAGTCAGATCTTC. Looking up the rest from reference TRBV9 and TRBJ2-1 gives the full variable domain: DSGVTQTPKHLITATGQRVTLRCSPRSGDLSVYWYQQSLDQGLQFLIQYYNGEERAKGNILERFSAQQFPDLHSELNLSSLELGDSALYFCASSAAAGGSQIFGPGTRLTVL.

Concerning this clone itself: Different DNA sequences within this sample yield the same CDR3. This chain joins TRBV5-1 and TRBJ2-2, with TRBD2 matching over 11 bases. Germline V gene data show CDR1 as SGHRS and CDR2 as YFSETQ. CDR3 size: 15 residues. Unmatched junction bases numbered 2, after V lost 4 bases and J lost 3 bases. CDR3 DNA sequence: TGCGCCAGCAGCCTGGGACTAGCGGACACCGGGGAGCTGTTTTTT. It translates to CASSLGLADTGELFF.

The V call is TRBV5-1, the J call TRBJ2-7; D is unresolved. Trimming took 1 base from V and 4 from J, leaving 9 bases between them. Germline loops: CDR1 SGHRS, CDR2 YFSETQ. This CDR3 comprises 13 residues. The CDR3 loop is CASSLRVEYEQYF. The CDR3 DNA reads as TGCGCCAGCAGCTTGCGAGTCGAGTACGAGCAGTACTTC.

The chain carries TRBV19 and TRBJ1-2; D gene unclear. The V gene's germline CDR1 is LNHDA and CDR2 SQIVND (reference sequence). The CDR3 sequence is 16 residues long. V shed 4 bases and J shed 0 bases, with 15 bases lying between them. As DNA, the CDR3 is TGTGCCAGTAGTACCCGAATGGACCCAGCTAACTATGGCTACACCTTC. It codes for CASSTRMDPANYGYTF.

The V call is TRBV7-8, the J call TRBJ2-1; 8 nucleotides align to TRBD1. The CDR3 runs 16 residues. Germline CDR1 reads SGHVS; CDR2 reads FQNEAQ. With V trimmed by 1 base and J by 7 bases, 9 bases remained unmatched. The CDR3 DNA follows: TGTGCCAGCAGCTTAGGCTCCCGACAGGGGCGAAATGAGCAGTTCTTC. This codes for CASSLGSRQGRNEQFF.

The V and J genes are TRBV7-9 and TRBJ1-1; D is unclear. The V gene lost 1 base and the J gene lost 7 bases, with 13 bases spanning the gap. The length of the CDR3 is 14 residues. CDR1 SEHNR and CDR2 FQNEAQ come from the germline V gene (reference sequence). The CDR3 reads CASSLGVKRDEAFF. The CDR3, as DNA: TGTGCCAGCAGCTTAGGGGTAAAGAGGGATGAAGCTTTCTTT.

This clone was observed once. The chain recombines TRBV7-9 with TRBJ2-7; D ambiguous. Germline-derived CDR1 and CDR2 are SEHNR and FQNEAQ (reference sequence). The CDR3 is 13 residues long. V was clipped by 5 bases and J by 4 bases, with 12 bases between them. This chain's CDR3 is CASSPHWAYEQYF. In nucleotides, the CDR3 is TGTGCCAGCAGCCCTCACTGGGCTTACGAGCAGTACTTC.

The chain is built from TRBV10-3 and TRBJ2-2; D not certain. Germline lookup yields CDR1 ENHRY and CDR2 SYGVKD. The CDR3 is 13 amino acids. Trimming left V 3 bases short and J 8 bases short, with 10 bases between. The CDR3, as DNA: TGTGCCATCAGTGACCAGGAATCGGGGGAGCTGTTTTTT. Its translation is CAISDQESGELFF.

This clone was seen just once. CDR3 sequence: CASSLQAKNTIYF. The CDR3 coding sequence is TGTGCCAGCAGCTTACAGGCGAAAAACACCATATATTTT. The gene calls are TRBV6-1 and TRBJ1-3; possibly TRBD1 for D (5 bases). With 6 bases removed from V and 6 bases from J, the gap between germline ends came to 12 bases. This CDR3 contains 13 residues. Germline V gives CDR1 MNHNS, CDR2 SASEGT.

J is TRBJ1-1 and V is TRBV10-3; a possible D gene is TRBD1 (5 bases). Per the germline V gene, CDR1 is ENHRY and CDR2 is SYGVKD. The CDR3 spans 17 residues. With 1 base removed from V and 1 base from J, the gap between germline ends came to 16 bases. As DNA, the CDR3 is TGTGCCATCAGTGAGTGGTCGGGAGGGGCGGGGAACACTGAAGCTTTCTTT. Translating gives CAISEWSGGAGNTEAFF.

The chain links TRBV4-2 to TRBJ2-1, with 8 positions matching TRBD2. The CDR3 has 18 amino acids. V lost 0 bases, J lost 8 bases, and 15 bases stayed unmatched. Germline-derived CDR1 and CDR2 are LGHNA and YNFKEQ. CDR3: CASSQEPRPSGSYDEQFF. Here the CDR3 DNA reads TGTGCCAGCAGCCAAGAGCCTCGACCGAGCGGGAGTTATGATGAGCAGTTCTTC.

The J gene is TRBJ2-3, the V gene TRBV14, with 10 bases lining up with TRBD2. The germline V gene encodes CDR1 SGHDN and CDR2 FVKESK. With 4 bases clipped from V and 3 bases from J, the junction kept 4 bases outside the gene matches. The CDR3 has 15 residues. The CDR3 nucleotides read TGTGCCAGCAGCCTAAAAGCGGGAGGGACAGATACGCAGTATTTT. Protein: CASSLKAGGTDTQYF.

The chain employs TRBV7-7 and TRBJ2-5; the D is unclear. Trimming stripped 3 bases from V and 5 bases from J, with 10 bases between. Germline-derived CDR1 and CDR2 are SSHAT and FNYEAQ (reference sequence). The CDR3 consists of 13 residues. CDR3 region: CASSLGTWETQYF. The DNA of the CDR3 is TGTGCCAGCAGCTTGGGCACTTGGGAGACCCAGTACTTC.

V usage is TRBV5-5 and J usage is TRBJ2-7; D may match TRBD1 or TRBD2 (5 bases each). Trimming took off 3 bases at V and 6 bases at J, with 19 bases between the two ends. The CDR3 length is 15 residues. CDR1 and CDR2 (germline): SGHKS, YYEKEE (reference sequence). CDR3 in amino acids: CASSYRATSGTEQYF. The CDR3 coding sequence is TGTGCCAGCAGCTACCGGGCGACTTCTGGGACCGAGCAGTACTTC.

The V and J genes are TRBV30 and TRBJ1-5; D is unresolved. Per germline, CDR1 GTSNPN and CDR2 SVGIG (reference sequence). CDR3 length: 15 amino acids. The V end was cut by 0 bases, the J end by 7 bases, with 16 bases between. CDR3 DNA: TGTGCCTGGAGTGTACCGCGGGATCCGAGGCAGCCCCAGCATTTT. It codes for CAWSVPRDPRQPQHF.

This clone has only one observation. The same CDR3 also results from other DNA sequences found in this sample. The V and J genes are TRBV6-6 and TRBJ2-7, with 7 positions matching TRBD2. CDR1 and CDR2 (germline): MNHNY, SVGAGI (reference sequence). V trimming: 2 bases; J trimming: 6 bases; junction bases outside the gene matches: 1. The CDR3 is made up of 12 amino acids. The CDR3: CASSYPGGEQYF. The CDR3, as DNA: TGTGCCAGCAGTTACCCGGGGGGCGAGCAGTACTTC.

In DNA form, the CDR3 reads TGTGCCAGCAGCTTGACCCAGGGTCTATCCAAAAACATTCAGTACTTC. Its translation is CASSLTQGLSKNIQYF. V is TRBV5-4 and J is TRBJ2-4, with D perhaps TRBD1 (5 bases). The V gene's germline CDR1 is SGHNT and CDR2 YYREEE (reference sequence). V lost 1 base, J lost 2 bases, and 13 bases lay in between. The length of the CDR3 is 16 residues. Full variable domain (outside the CDR3, taken from reference TRBV5-4 and TRBJ2-4): ETGVTQSPTHLIKTRGQQVTLRCSSQSGHNTVSWYQQALGQGPQFIFQYYREEENGRGNFPPRFSGLQFPNYSSELNVNALELDDSALYLCASSLTQGLSKNIQYFGAGTRLSVL.

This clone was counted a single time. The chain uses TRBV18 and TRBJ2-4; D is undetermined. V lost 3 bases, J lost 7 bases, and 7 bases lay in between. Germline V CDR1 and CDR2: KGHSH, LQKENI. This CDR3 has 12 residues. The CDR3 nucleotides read TGTGCCAGCTCACCCAACAACAACATTCAGTACTTC. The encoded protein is CASSPNNNIQYF.

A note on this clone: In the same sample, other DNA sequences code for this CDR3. In nucleotides, the CDR3 is TGTGCCAGCTCACCCTCGCGGGGCACTGAAGCTTTCTTT. Amino acid sequence: CASSPSRGTEAFF. The chain links TRBV18 to TRBJ1-1; D not certain. The CDR3 length is 13 residues. The V gene's germline CDR1 is KGHSH and CDR2 LQKENI. The V and J ends lost 3 bases and 4 bases respectively, with 9 bases between them.

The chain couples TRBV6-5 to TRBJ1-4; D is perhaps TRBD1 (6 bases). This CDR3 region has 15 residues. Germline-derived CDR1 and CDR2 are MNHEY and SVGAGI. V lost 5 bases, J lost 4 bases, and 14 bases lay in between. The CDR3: CASSRRTADNEKLFF. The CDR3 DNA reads TGTGCCAGCAGTCGCCGGACAGCTGATAATGAAAAACTGTTTTTT.

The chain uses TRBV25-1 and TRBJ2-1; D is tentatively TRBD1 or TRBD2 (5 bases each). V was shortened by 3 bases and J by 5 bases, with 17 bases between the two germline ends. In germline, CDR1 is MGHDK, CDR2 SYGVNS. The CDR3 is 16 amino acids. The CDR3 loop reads CASSDRLGPLNNEQFF. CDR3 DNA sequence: TGTGCCAGCAGTGACAGGTTGGGACCTCTTAACAATGAGCAGTTCTTC. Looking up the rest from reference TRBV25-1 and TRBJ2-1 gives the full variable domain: EADIYQTPRYLVIGTGKKITLECSQTMGHDKMYWYQQDPGMELHLIHYSYGVNSTEKGDLSSESTVSRIRTEHFPLTLESARPSHTSQYLCASSDRLGPLNNEQFFGPGTRLTVL.